The 15 T cell receptor beta chains below were found in one sample sequenced in a study of blood T cells in healthy people across ages. It was with a sample-barcoded 5' primer and a J-beta primer mix that a second PCR of roughly 7 to 12 cycles was run. A single record per CDR3 protein comes from TCRdb applying MiXCR to the 5' RACE reads. The sample yields 750,000 or so distinct CDR3 sequences, around 25% seen once. The data also belong to a second study, concerning T cells of mothers and their children.

The sequenced sample consisted of blood. The receptor source for this set is a boy aged 5-17 years in good health.

This clonotype has just a few counts. CDR3 sequence (DNA): TGTGCCACCTCAAGTAACCGGGACAGGGCAGAGACCCAGTACTTC. Translation: CATSSNRDRAETQYF. The V gene is TRBV28, the J gene TRBJ2-5; 9 nucleotides agree with TRBD1. The germline V gene encodes CDR1 MDHEN and CDR2 SYDVKM. The CDR3 has 15 residues. J was trimmed by 4 bases and V by 10 bases; bases with no gene match: 13.

The J gene is TRBJ1-5, the V gene TRBV7-3; 8 nucleotides align to TRBD1. V lost 5 bases and J lost 0; bases outside the gene matches: 12. CDR3 size: 18 residues. Per the germline V gene, CDR1 is SGHTA and CDR2 is FQGTGA. CDR3 in DNA: TGTGCCAGCAGCCCCACGCGGGACAGGAGGTATAGCAATCAGCCCCAGCATTTT. The encoded protein is CASSPTRDRRYSNQPQHF.

This chain links TRBV20-1 with TRBJ2-7; TRBD2 agrees at 7 bases. With the DNA end fitting TRBJ2-5 better, the J assignment may be wrong. Germline loops: CDR1 DFQATT, CDR2 SNEGSKA (reference sequence). The CDR3 has 13 residues. The CDR3 bases are TGCAGTGCTAGGGGGGGGGTCCAAGAGACCCAGTACTTC. Its protein product is CSARGGVQETQYF.

This chain uses TRBV5-5 with TRBJ1-1; no clear D. CDR3 size: 13 residues. The V gene's germline CDR1 is SGHKS and CDR2 YYEKEE (reference sequence). Trimming shortened V by 0 bases and J by 4 bases, and 7 bases separated the two germline ends. CDR3 nucleotides: TGTGCCAGCAGCTTGGCGCCTAGCACTGAAGCTTTCTTT. Translating it yields CASSLAPSTEAFF.

V gene TRBV27 combines with J gene TRBJ2-1, with D perhaps matching TRBD2 (6 bases). Trimming took 7 bases from V and 0 from J, leaving 10 bases between them. CDR1 is MNHEY and CDR2 is SMNVEV in the germline V gene (reference sequence). The CDR3 length is 14 residues. The DNA for the CDR3 is TGTGCCAGCACTAGCGAGAGCTCCTACAATGAGCAGTTCTTC. Protein: CASTSESSYNEQFF.

This sequence joins TRBV11-2 and TRBJ2-1; D remains ambiguous. The V gene's germline CDR1 is SGHAT and CDR2 FQNNGV. The CDR3 consists of 12 residues. Trimming stripped 7 bases from V and 2 bases from J, with 6 bases between. CDR3 loop: CASKPTYNEQFF. The CDR3 DNA follows: TGTGCCAGCAAGCCGACCTACAATGAGCAGTTCTTC.

This clonotype showed up just once. The CDR3 is CASGTEIAKNIQYF. CDR3 coding DNA: TGTGCCAGCGGTACAGAAATAGCCAAAAACATTCAGTACTTC. The rearrangement uses TRBV2 and TRBJ2-4, with D hard to call. Per the germline V gene, CDR1 is SNHLY and CDR2 is FYNNEI. The ends were cut back, 8 bases at V and 0 bases at J, with 11 bases in the middle. The CDR3 loop spans 14 amino acids.

This clonotype was observed a few times. The chain links TRBV7-2 to TRBJ2-2; 9 positions match TRBD2. This CDR3 comprises 16 residues. CDR1 SGHTA and CDR2 FQGNSA come from the germline V gene. Germline trimming cut 2 bases from V and 7 bases from J; bases unmatched to any gene: 8. The CDR3 sequence is CASSLLVAGVGGELFF. In DNA, the CDR3 is TGTGCCAGCAGCTTACTGGTAGCGGGAGTTGGCGGGGAGCTGTTTTTT.

This rearrangement joins TRBV29-1 to TRBJ2-6, with D hard to call. Deletions cut 7 bases from V and 0 bases from J, with 7 bases between. CDR3 length: 13 residues. Looked up from germline, CDR1 is SQVTM and CDR2 is ANQGSEA. The chain's CDR3 is CSGQTSGANVLTF. CDR3 sequence (DNA): TGCAGCGGCCAGACCTCTGGGGCCAACGTCCTGACTTTC.

Of note for this clonotype: The junction does not match germline at one end; this may be a read error. This chain connects TRBV7-7 to TRBJ2-1; 10 bases agree with TRBD2. CDR1 and CDR2 from the germline V gene are SSHAT and FNYEAQ (reference sequence). This CDR3 has 14 residues. CDR3 protein: CASSPTSGENEQFF. Written as DNA, the CDR3 is TGTGCTAGCAGCCCAACTAGCGGGGAAAATGAGCAGTTCTTC.

This clonotype was detected a few times. J is TRBJ2-7 and V is TRBV7-2, with a possible D match to TRBD2 (5 bases). CDR3 length: 14 residues. The germline V gene encodes CDR1 SGHTA and CDR2 FQGNSA. V was cut by 1 base and J by 4 bases, with 11 bases left in between. In nucleotides, the CDR3 is TGTGCCAGCAGCTTAGAGACTACCAATTACGAGCAGTACTTC. Its protein is CASSLETTNYEQYF.

The CDR3 sequence: CASSYTGGWGEKLFF. CDR3 coding DNA: TGTGCCAGCAGCTATACTGGGGGATGGGGCGAAAAACTGTTTTTT. This rearrangement joins TRBV28 to TRBJ1-4; weak D call: TRBD1 (5 bases). The germline V gene has CDR1 MDHEN and CDR2 SYDVKM. The CDR3 loop spans 15 amino acids. V was trimmed by 6 bases and J by 8 bases, leaving 19 bases between them.

The chain uses TRBV7-9 and TRBJ2-7; D is perhaps TRBD1 (6 bases). The V gene's germline CDR1 is SEHNR and CDR2 FQNEAQ (reference sequence). Trimming left V 3 bases short and J 2 bases short, with 11 bases between. CDR3 length equals 14 residues. The CDR3, as DNA: TGTGCCAGCAGCTTCCGGGACAAGCCCTACGAGCAGTACTTC. Protein product: CASSFRDKPYEQYF.

Only a few counts were recorded for this clonotype. V gene TRBV18 combines with J gene TRBJ2-2; D gene unclear. V was trimmed by 0 bases and J by 2 bases, leaving 16 bases between them. The CDR3 extends over 18 amino acids. CDR1 KGHSH and CDR2 LQKENI come from the germline V gene. CDR3 coding DNA: TGTGCCAGCTCACCACCTCGGCCCGCAGCTCAAAACACCGGGGAGCTGTTTTTT. This translates into CASSPPRPAAQNTGELFF.

The chain joins TRBV27 to TRBJ2-1, with D tentatively TRBD2 (5 bases). Trimming left V 4 bases short and J 15 bases short, with 16 bases between. The CDR3 contains 12 residues. CDR1 is MNHEY, CDR2 SMNVEV, per germline (reference sequence). CDR3: CASSSYAGPVFF. In DNA form, the CDR3 reads TGTGCCAGCAGTTCCTACGCGGGCCCGGTGTTCTTC.